The clone carrying this T cell receptor (beta chain) appeared a single time. The antigen remains unidentified. Data came from immunoSEQ multiplex PCR; TCRdb stores just in-frame clones and leaves some out. The sample lists about 49,000 clones; nearly 95% were seen once. The time point: new active TB diagnosis, blood taken before or within 7 days of starting treatment. HIV-seronegative South African adults aged 18 years or older had newly diagnosed active tuberculosis. Unsorted cryopreserved PBMC were sequenced, averaging about 92,000 T cells per clinical donor. These data belong to a study of T cells in tuberculosis. Study conclusions and caveats: GEM motif frequencies gave over 55% accuracy; the GMM repertoire gave about 87%.

The CDR3 runs to 15 residues. V was shortened by 5 bases and J by 4 bases, with 17 bases between the two germline ends. Germline V lookup: CDR1 MDHEN, CDR2 SYDVKM. This TCR derives from an adult with tuberculosis. The specimen was PBMCs, collected at tuberculosis diagnosis. The chain recombines TRBV28 with TRBJ2-5, with D possibly being TRBD2 (6 bases). CDR3 coding DNA: TGTGCCAGCAGTGCCGCGGGGCTTAGTGGAGAGACCCAGTACTTC. Its translation: CASSAAGLSGETQYF.